Listed below are T cell receptor beta chains from one sample, sequenced in a study of cytomegalovirus exposure and HLA in healthy donors. Generated by immunoSEQ multiplex PCR, the TCRdb table keeps only in-frame clones and is missing some. This table has about 130,000 clones, over 75% appearing once. Sequenced input: PBMCs. These TCRs come from a woman aged 40 to 50 in good health and CMV-seropositive. Each CDR3 is given without its conserved first and last residue. Rows give clone size only sometimes, using once, few, many, or a class for an expanded clone.

j_call | clone_size | v_call | cdr3_aa
TRBJ1-1 | - | TRBV5-1 | ASSPPEGAHLTEAF
TRBJ2-7 | - | TRBV10-3 | AISPDRTSYEQY
TRBJ2-3 | few | TRBV11-1 | ASSRGLASDTQY
TRBJ2-1 | - | TRBV19 | ASSMAPYNEQF
TRBJ1-1 | few | TRBV11-2 | ASSLETAPITEAF
TRBJ1-1 | once | TRBV7-9 | ASSPSTLQGYTEAF
TRBJ2-6 | - | TRBV19 | ASSRGQGSLSGANVLT
TRBJ2-7 | - | TRBV2 | ASRPATGDTLKLEQY
TRBJ1-2 | - | TRBV18 | ASSPGQVYGYT
TRBJ2-2 | - | TRBV7-2 | ASSLDGTSGRASGELF
TRBJ2-3 | - | TRBV4-2 | ASSQVSLAGRDTQY
TRBJ2-7 | few | TRBV6-5 | ASSRGGRGYEQY
TRBJ1-1 | few | TRBV6-1 | ASNVGRRGTEAF
TRBJ2-1 | - | TRBV7-6 | ASSLLYNNEQF
TRBJ2-5 | - | TRBV27 | ASSLSLYQETQY
- | - | TRBV6-1 | ASSRTSGINYEQY
TRBJ2-3 | - | TRBV7-3 | ASSPGLAPDTQY
TRBJ1-1 | - | TRBV11-2 | ASSLTRVAEAF
TRBJ1-4 | - | TRBV30 | AWSGNGGSNEKLF
TRBJ1-1 | - | TRBV2 | ASRGGTEAF
TRBJ2-1 | once | TRBV21-1 | ASSNSRAGGELYNEQF
TRBJ2-7 | once | TRBV19 | ASSPEVAGAYEQY
TRBJ2-5 | - | TRBV28 | ASRYGLIKETQY
TRBJ2-7 | - | TRBV5-6 | ASSLRLYSSYEQY
TRBJ2-2 | - | TRBV6-5 | ASSSSGIPTGELF
TRBJ2-2 | - | TRBV9 | ASNRGGDTGELF
TRBJ2-7 | - | TRBV6-5 | ASSQPSGGTYEQY
TRBJ1-2 | - | TRBV5-4 | ASSSQGEGGYT
TRBJ2-1 | - | TRBV14 | ASSSGLLAEQF
TRBJ1-1 | - | TRBV29-1 | SVETDQGEPF
TRBJ1-2 | - | TRBV6-1 | ASSHTGTAPHA
TRBJ2-7 | - | TRBV11-2 | ASSRRGDVYEQY
TRBJ2-4 | - | TRBV29-1 | SVRDLKNIQY
TRBJ1-2 | - | TRBV5-1 | ASSLRGGGYT
TRBJ2-1 | few | TRBV11-2 | ASSLLVTNEQF
TRBJ2-7 | - | TRBV20-1 | SAATGWEQY
TRBJ2-2 | - | TRBV7-8 | ASSLTGGRAGELF
TRBJ2-1 | - | TRBV19 | ASSRAGPTGGEQF
TRBJ2-1 | - | TRBV5-4 | ASEKYTTSGSNEQF
TRBJ2-2 | - | TRBV19 | ASSIQGQNTGELF
TRBJ1-2 | - | TRBV19 | ASSLELRYGYT